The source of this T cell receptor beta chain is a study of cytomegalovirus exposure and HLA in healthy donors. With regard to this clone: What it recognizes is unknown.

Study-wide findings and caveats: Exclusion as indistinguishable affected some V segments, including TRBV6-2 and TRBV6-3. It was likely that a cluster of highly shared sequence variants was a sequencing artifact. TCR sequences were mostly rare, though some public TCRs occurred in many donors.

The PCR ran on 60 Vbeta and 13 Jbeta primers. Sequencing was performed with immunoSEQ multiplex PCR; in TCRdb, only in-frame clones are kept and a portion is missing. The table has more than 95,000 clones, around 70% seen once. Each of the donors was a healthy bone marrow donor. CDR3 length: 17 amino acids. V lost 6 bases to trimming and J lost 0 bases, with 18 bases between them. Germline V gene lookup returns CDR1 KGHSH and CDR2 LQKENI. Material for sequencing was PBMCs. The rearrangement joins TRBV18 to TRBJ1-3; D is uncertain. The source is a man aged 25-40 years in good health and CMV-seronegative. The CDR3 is CASSPMGVTSSGNTIYF. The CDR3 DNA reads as TGTGCCAGCTCCCCGATGGGAGTTACCAGCTCTGGAAACACCATATATTTT.